The present TCR beta chain was sequenced within a study of blood T cell repertoires in COVID-19. Method: immunoSEQ multiplex PCR; TCRdb's copy keeps in-frame clones and lacks some. There are 250,000 to 300,000 clones in the sample; roughly 90% occur only once, and 10% to 12% lies in the top ten. This CDR3 is built from 14 residues. V trimming: 3 bases; J trimming: 8 bases; junction bases outside the gene matches: 6. CDR1 and CDR2 (germline): SNHLY, FYNNEI. V and J are TRBV2 and TRBJ1-4; 7 bases are shared with TRBD1. The receptor's source is a woman aged 25 to 39 with COVID-19, enrolled during active disease. Sequences were obtained from peripheral blood. The CDR3 region is CASSETGRGEKLFF. DNA of the CDR3: TGTGCCAGCAGTGAGACAGGGCGAGGGGAAAAACTGTTTTTT.